This entry concerns a single T cell receptor (beta chain). This clone has only one observation. It has no known antigen specificity. No base-level quality is on record; no much larger clone is a single base apart. The sample originates from a study of blood T cell repertoires in COVID-19 (dated by TCRdb to 2020 to 2022). Background for the entire study: Samples covering the acute and convalescent phases of COVID-19 were provided by collaborators in the United States, Italy and Spain. The prospective study material was composed of cDNA or gDNA derived from T cells, B-cell-depleted T cells, or PBMCs. The dataset comprised deeply sampled blood TCRbeta repertoires from subjects exposed to, actively infected with, or recovered from COVID-19. The repertoires were released in a freely available public database intended as a resource for research on the immune response to SARS-CoV-2. Samples were obtained from the ongoing ImmuneRACE study (first 160 participants) and from 1,254 subjects provided by 6 global collaborators. Nearly every sample came with metadata listing a de-identified subject ID, COVID-19 status, age in years and sex. Where available, HLA class I and class II types were obtained from metadata supplied by the sample provider rather than from assay-based typing.

CDR1 and CDR2 are drawn from the germline V gene: KGHDR, SFDVKD. Counted from cysteine to phenylalanine, this CDR3 has 12 amino acids. The CDR3 DNA has 36 bases and is translated from base 1. V drops 5 bases and J drops 4 bases, leaving 5 bases in between. General conclusions and limits of the study: The quantity of clinical and demographic metadata differed by source and by participant and was supplied without curation.

TCRbeta CDR3 regions were amplified from genomic DNA using the immunoSEQ Assay, a bias-controlled multiplex PCR. The paper's data handling went like this. Within the assay, amplification of reference gene primers was used to estimate how many nucleated cells each sample contained. To quantify the absolute abundance of each unique TCRbeta CDR3 rearrangement, sequence reads were collapsed and filtered. For each sample, productive Simpson clonality was calculated as the square root of Simpson's diversity index across productive rearrangements. The table comes from immuneACCESS by way of TCRdb, which keeps in-frame sequences with V and J called. Part of the clones is missing from these tables; in studies checked, under half for an unresolved V gene and the rest for unknown reasons. V, J and clone size are those of that table, while D and trimming were read from the DNA. The sample has around 100,000 clones on record, about 87% of them singletons. Under 14% of the sample is held by the ten biggest clonotypes.

The collaborating institutions used their own protocols to collect whole blood in K2EDTA tubes. For TCRbeta analysis, collaborator samples were shipped as frozen whole blood, as isolated PBMCs, or as DNA extracted from either sample type. Specimen: peripheral blood. The rearranged chain carries TRBV24-1 and TRBJ1-5; no D gene can be assigned with confidence. The origin of this receptor is a woman aged 30 to 39 with acute or convalescent COVID-19. Read as DNA, the sequence is TGTGCCACCAGTGCCCCGAATCAGCCCCAGCATTTT. It encodes CATSAPNQPQHF.